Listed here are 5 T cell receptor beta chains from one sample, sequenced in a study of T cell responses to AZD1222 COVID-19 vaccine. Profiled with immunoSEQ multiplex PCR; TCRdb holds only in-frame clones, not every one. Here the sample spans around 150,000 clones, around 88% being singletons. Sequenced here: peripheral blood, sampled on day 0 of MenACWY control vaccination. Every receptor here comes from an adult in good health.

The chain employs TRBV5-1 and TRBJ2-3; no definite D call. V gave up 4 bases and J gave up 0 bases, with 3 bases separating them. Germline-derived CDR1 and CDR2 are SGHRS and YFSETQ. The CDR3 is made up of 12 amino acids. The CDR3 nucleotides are TGCGCCAGCAGCCCGAGCACAGATACGCAGTATTTT. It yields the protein CASSPSTDTQYF.

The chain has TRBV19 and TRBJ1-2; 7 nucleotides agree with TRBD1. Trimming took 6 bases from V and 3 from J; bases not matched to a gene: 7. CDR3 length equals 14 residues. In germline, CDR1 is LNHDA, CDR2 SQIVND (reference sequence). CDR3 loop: CASREPGQHYGYTF. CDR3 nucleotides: TGTGCCAGTAGGGAACCGGGACAGCACTATGGCTACACCTTC.

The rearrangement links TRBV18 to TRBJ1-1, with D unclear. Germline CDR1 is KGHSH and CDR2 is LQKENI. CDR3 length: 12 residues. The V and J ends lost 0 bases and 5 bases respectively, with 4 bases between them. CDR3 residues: CASSPPGTEAFF. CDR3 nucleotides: TGTGCCAGCTCACCACCGGGGACTGAAGCTTTCTTT.

The CDR3, as DNA: TGTGCCAGCAGTGGAGACAGGGGGCGGCGCACTGAAGCTTTCTTT. Protein product: CASSGDRGRRTEAFF. V and J are TRBV2 and TRBJ1-1; 10 bases are a match to TRBD1. The junction had 6 bases not matched to a gene; V was cut back by 4 bases and J by 4 bases. CDR3 size: 15 residues. CDR1 and CDR2 (germline): SNHLY, FYNNEI.

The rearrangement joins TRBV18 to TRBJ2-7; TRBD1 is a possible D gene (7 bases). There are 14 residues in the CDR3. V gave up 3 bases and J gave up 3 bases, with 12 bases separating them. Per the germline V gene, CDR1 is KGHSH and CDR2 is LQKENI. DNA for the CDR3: TGTGCCAGCTCACCGGTCAGGGGGGACTACGAGCAGTACTTC. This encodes CASSPVRGDYEQYF.